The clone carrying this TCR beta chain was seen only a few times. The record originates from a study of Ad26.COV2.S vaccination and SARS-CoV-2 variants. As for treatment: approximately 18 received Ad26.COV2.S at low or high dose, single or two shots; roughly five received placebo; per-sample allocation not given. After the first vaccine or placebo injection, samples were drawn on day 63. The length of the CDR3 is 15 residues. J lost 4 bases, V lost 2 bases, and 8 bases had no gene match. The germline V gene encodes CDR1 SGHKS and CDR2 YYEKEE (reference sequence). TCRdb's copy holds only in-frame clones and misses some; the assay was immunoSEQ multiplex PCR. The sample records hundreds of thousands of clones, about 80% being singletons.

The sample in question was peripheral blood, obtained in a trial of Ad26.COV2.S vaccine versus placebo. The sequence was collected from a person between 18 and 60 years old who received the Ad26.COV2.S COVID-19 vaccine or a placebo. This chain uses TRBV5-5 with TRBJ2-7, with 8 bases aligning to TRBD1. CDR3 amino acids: CASSFRGTGYYEQYF. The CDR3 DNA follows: TGTGCCAGCAGCTTCAGGGGGACAGGCTATTACGAGCAGTACTTC.